This T cell receptor beta chain was found in a study of long-term antiretroviral therapy in people with HIV. immunoSEQ v3.0 was run at survey level. Data came from immunoSEQ multiplex PCR; TCRdb stores just in-frame clones and leaves some out. The sample has approximately 17,000 clones; approximately 73% are singletons. Trimming took 6 bases from V and 10 from J; bases not matched to a gene: 8. The CDR3 sequence is 12 residues long. The germline gives CDR1 LNHDA, CDR2 SQIVND (reference sequence). The specimen comprised unsorted PBMCs, sampled about 2.6 years before starting antiretroviral therapy. The TCR was taken from a woman aged 45-60 years with HIV. V is TRBV19 and J is TRBJ1-1, with TRBD1 matching 7 bases. The DNA for the CDR3 is TGTGCCAGTAGGCCAGACAGGGACGGAGCTTTCTTT. This translates into CASRPDRDGAFF. Together with reference TRBV19 and TRBJ1-1, the CDR3 gives the full variable domain: DGGITQSPKYLFRKEGQNVTLSCEQNLNHDAMYWYRQDPGQGLRLIYYSQIVNDFQKGDIAEGYSVSREKKESFPLTVTSAQKNPTAFYLCASRPDRDGAFFGQGTRLTVV.